This passage covers 13 T cell receptor beta chains from one sample sequenced in a study of T cell responses to AZD1222 COVID-19 vaccine. Clones were read by immunoSEQ multiplex PCR, and TCRdb kept only the in-frame ones, dropping some. The repertoire holds 130,000 to 150,000 clones, with 85% to 90% as singletons. Sequencing was performed on peripheral blood, taken on day 0 of AZD1222 vaccination. These receptors originate from an adult in good health.

The chain recombines TRBV2 with TRBJ1-6; possible D gene TRBD1, 5 bases. Germline V CDR1 and CDR2: SNHLY, FYNNEI. Trimming took 8 bases from V and 8 from J, leaving 19 bases between them. This CDR3 has 15 amino acids. The DNA for the CDR3 is TGTGCCAGCTGCAGGGAGCTAGTCCTTGATTCACCCCTCCACTTT. This gives the protein CASCRELVLDSPLHF. Based on the CDR3 plus reference TRBV2 and TRBJ1-6, the full variable domain is EPEVTQTPSHQVTQMGQEVILRCVPISNHLYFYWYRQILGQKVEFLVSFYNNEISEKSEIFDDQFSVERPDGSNFTLKIRSTKLEDSAMYFCASCRELVLDSPLHFGNGTRLTVT.

This chain connects TRBV7-9 to TRBJ2-3; either TRBD1 or TRBD2 may supply D (5 bases each). The germline V and J ends were trimmed by 3 bases and 2 bases, with 9 bases remaining between them. Per germline, CDR1 SEHNR and CDR2 FQNEAQ (reference sequence). CDR3 length: 14 residues. The CDR3 DNA follows: TGTGCCAGCAGCTTTGAGGGGCCCACAGATACGCAGTATTTT. Translated: CASSFEGPTDTQYF.

This chain joins TRBV24-1 and TRBJ1-2; no firm D call. This CDR3 has 11 amino acids. The V gene's germline CDR1 is KGHDR and CDR2 SFDVKD. V lost 9 bases and J 6 bases, leaving 10 bases between the germline ends. The chain's CDR3 is CATWSGDGYTF. CDR3 nucleotides: TGTGCCACCTGGTCCGGGGATGGCTACACCTTC.

The chain couples TRBV4-1 to TRBJ2-3; 8 nucleotides align to TRBD1. Germline V gene data show CDR1 as MGHRA and CDR2 as YSYEKL. Germline trimming cut 5 bases from V and 0 bases from J; bases unmatched to any gene: 7. This CDR3 has 16 residues. The CDR3 here is CASSTRQGTSTDTQYF. In DNA form, the CDR3 reads TGCGCCAGCAGCACCCGACAGGGGACTAGCACAGATACGCAGTATTTT.

This rearrangement joins TRBV12-3 or TRBV12-4 to TRBJ2-2; D not resolved. This CDR3 comprises 13 residues. Deletions cut 2 bases from V and 5 bases from J, with 6 bases between. In DNA, the CDR3 is TGTGCCAGCAGTTTACTTCTTACCGGGGAGCTGTTTTTT. This sequence encodes CASSLLLTGELFF.

The rearrangement joins TRBV5-1 to TRBJ2-1, with D possibly being TRBD1 (5 bases). Trimming removed 1 base at V and 10 bases at J, with 6 bases between. The CDR3 contains 11 residues. Germline CDR1 reads SGHRS; CDR2 reads YFSETQ. CDR3 coding DNA: TGCGCCAGCAGCTTGAGACAGGAGCAGTTCTTC. Translated, it gives CASSLRQEQFF.

The chain uses TRBV25-1 and TRBJ1-6; TRBD1 matches at 8 bases. Germline lookup yields CDR1 MGHDK and CDR2 SYGVNS. Unmatched junction bases numbered 4, after V lost 6 bases and J lost 9 bases. This CDR3 spans 13 amino acids. The CDR3 region has the DNA TGTGCCAGCAGCCGACAGGGGAGTTCACCCCTCCACTTT. It codes for CASSRQGSSPLHF.

This rearrangement joins TRBV18 to TRBJ1-3, with D perhaps matching TRBD1 (6 bases). The CDR3 runs to 16 residues. Germline V gene lookup returns CDR1 KGHSH and CDR2 LQKENI. The V gene lost 5 bases and the J gene lost 0 bases, with 14 bases spanning the gap. The CDR3 sequence is CASSTRTGISGNTIYF. The CDR3 region has the DNA TGTGCCAGCTCAACGAGAACAGGGATCTCTGGAAACACCATATATTTT.

The chain uses TRBV11-2 and TRBJ1-2; 8 positions match TRBD1. This CDR3 comprises 13 residues. Per the germline V gene, CDR1 is SGHAT and CDR2 is FQNNGV. The V gene end was trimmed by 7 bases and the J gene end by 8 bases; junction bases not matched to a gene: 9. CDR3 protein: CASTSGQGWGYTF. CDR3 DNA: TGTGCCAGCACCAGCGGACAGGGATGGGGCTACACCTTC.

The chain uses TRBV30 and TRBJ2-7, with 9 bases lining up with TRBD2. The V gene's germline CDR1 is GTSNPN and CDR2 SVGIG (reference sequence). The CDR3 has 14 amino acids. Germline trimming cut 3 bases from V and 4 bases from J; bases unmatched to any gene: 7. The CDR3: CAWRALAGRYEQYF. CDR3 in DNA: TGTGCCTGGAGAGCCCTAGCGGGAAGGTACGAGCAGTACTTC. The full variable domain, in which reference TRBV30 and TRBJ2-7 provide the parts outside the CDR3, is SQTIHQWPATLVQPVGSPLSLECTVEGTSNPNLYWYRQAAGRGLQLLFYSVGIGQISSEVPQNLSASRPQDRQFILSSKKLLLSDSGFYLCAWRALAGRYEQYFGPGTRLTVT.

The chain uses TRBV2 and TRBJ1-5, with 8 positions matching TRBD1. Germline CDR1 SNHLY, CDR2 FYNNEI. The CDR3 has 14 residues. The V segment lost 6 bases and the J segment 9 bases; nucleotides outside the gene matches: 10. In DNA, the CDR3 is TGTGCCAGCAGAACGGACAGGGCGGGGTCGCCCCAGCATTTT. It translates to CASRTDRAGSPQHF.

The chain employs TRBV11-2 and TRBJ2-7; no firm D call. V was shortened by 1 base and J by 3 bases, with 10 bases between the two germline ends. The CDR3 is 14 residues long. Per germline, CDR1 SGHAT and CDR2 FQNNGV. The CDR3 is CASSLGPIFYEQYF. In DNA, the CDR3 is TGTGCCAGCAGCTTAGGGCCGATTTTCTACGAGCAGTACTTC.

This clone was observed a single time. The rearrangement joins TRBV5-1 to TRBJ2-1, with TRBD2 identical over 9 bases. Losses at the gene ends were 5 bases for V and 9 bases for J; bases not matched to a gene: 9. The CDR3 runs 14 residues. Germline lookup yields CDR1 SGHRS and CDR2 YFSETQ. CDR3 nucleotides: TGCGCCAGCAGGGGACCGGGGACTAGCTTTGAGCAGTTCTTC. It specifies CASRGPGTSFEQFF.